This entry describes one T cell receptor (beta chain). What it binds is not known. This entry is derived from a study of T cell repertoires in cytomegalovirus infection. Study information: HLA-B-restricted CMV epitopes that are well studied, plus recently identified HLA-C-restricted ones, were used by the study.

V trimming: 2 bases; J trimming: 0 bases; junction bases outside the gene matches: 7. Germline V CDR1 and CDR2: SGHDN, FVKESK. This CDR3 region has 18 residues. Notes on the study in general: In two of eight donors, the top clonotype was HLA-C-restricted CMV-specific.

TCRdb re-called the reads through MiXCR, storing one row per CDR3 protein. The sample comprises approximately 730,000 distinct CDR3 sequences, roughly 29% of which are singletons, and about an eighth rests with the top ten. The source is a human donor in good health (CMV status not recorded). Some clones in this sample may be carry-over from other donors' samples. Specimen: cultured CD8+ T cells from PBMCs, collected from culture after CMV antigen stimulation. V gene TRBV14 combines with J gene TRBJ2-2; 9 bases match TRBD1. CDR3 region: CASSQRDRVLANTGELFF. In DNA, the CDR3 is TGTGCCAGCAGCCAACGGGACAGGGTATTGGCGAACACCGGGGAGCTGTTTTTT.